This is a list of T cell receptor beta chains from one sample in a study of OX40 agonist ivuxolimab in advanced cancers. Method: immunoSEQ multiplex PCR; TCRdb's copy keeps in-frame clones and lacks some. The repertoire includes 100,000 to 120,000 clones, approximately 90% of them detected once, and 0.5% to 0.8% sits in the top ten. Sequencing was performed on CD4+ or CD8+ T cells sorted from blood, taken in a trial of the OX40 agonist ivuxolimab. The receptors shown here come from an adult with an advanced solid tumor such as melanoma, head and neck, liver or kidney cancer. CDR3s include the opening cysteine and the closing phenylalanine or tryptophan. The D gene is left open where the match is weak.

d_call,v_call,j_call,cdr3_aa
.,TRBV28,TRBJ2-7,CASIRESSYEQYF
.,TRBV5-4,TRBJ2-7,CASSFRAFPYEQYF
TRBD2,TRBV15,TRBJ2-3,CATKRGASTDTQYF
TRBD1,TRBV25-1,TRBJ2-7,CASSDHGTGSYEQYF
.,TRBV30,TRBJ2-5,CAWSKVAGIQETQYF
TRBD1,TRBV6-6,TRBJ1-4,CASLRTGATNEKLFF
.,TRBV11-2,TRBJ2-7,CASSLERNFITLYEQYF
TRBD1,TRBV10-3,TRBJ1-1,CAIAGGTEAFF
.,TRBV18,TRBJ2-3,CASSPTGPNASTDTQYF
.,TRBV7-3,TRBJ2-2,CASSQHTGELFF
TRBD1,TRBV28,TRBJ2-7,CASSGQARQGQGSYEQYF
.,TRBV9,TRBJ1-1,CASSVWYNTEAFF
TRBD2,TRBV5-1,TRBJ2-3,CASSPPLAGGTDTQYF
TRBD1,TRBV11-2,TRBJ1-5,CASSLGDSVNQPQHF
TRBD1,TRBV5-1,TRBJ2-7,CASSLGDRAYEQYF
.,TRBV5-6,TRBJ1-2,CASSRGAENYGYTF
TRBD2,TRBV15,TRBJ2-7,CATSRPLAGVAYEQYF
.,TRBV6-5,TRBJ2-7,CASSLQGVNEQYF
.,TRBV6-5,TRBJ1-2,CASSYSGGGRAYGYTF
TRBD2,TRBV7-3,TRBJ2-3,CASSLGLAGGPTDTQYF
TRBD1,TRBV9,TRBJ2-4,CASSVAPQGASGNIQYF
.,TRBV4-2,TRBJ1-3,CASSWEVGLSGNTIYF
.,TRBV12-2,TRBJ2-7,CASRLALELYEQYF
TRBD2,TRBV11-3,.,CASSLNPSAAGTSYEQYF
.,TRBV6-5,TRBJ2-7,CASSYGARGEQYF
.,TRBV5-4,TRBJ2-5,CASSLTGTETQYF
.,TRBV5-1,TRBJ1-4,CASSPGGSSSSEKLFF
.,TRBV5-1,TRBJ2-2,CASSRGSNTGELFF
TRBD1,TRBV30,TRBJ1-1,CAWSALDRGNTEAFF
TRBD1,TRBV19,TRBJ1-3,CASTQDRKRNTIYF
.,TRBV5-1,TRBJ2-2,CASSLSGVAAGELFF
.,TRBV11-3,TRBJ2-5,CASSFSGFGETQYF
TRBD1,TRBV9,TRBJ1-3,CASSVGTGGRSGNTIYF
.,TRBV29-1,TRBJ2-5,CSGQKVGGGGETQYF
.,TRBV7-2,TRBJ1-6,CASSLSSPLHF
TRBD1,TRBV27,TRBJ2-1,CASSRDRGYNEQFF
TRBD1,TRBV7-8,TRBJ2-3,CASSSPRPGQRPTDTQYF
.,TRBV20-1,TRBJ1-1,CSARENTEAFF
TRBD2,TRBV2,TRBJ2-7,CASSGDYPYEQYF
TRBD1,TRBV19,TRBJ1-1,CASIDRTGLTEAFF
TRBD1,TRBV19,TRBJ1-2,CASSPGQGSRGYTF
TRBD2,TRBV11-2,TRBJ2-7,CASSQSSGGYEQYF
TRBD1,TRBV7-6,TRBJ1-4,CASSLGTGGLLEKLFF
.,TRBV5-1,TRBJ1-1,CASSFDRDREAFF
.,TRBV10-3,TRBJ2-3,CAISESNLDTQYF
TRBD2,TRBV29-1,TRBJ2-2,CSVRDSGGWTGELFF
.,TRBV4-1,TRBJ1-1,CASSPMGSAGGAFF
TRBD2,TRBV7-9,TRBJ2-1,CASSLGSLAGGHNEQFF
.,TRBV6-5,TRBJ2-7,CASRGYYEQYF
.,TRBV5-1,TRBJ2-1,CASSHTGTENYNEQFF
TRBD1,TRBV5-6,TRBJ1-2,CASSFTGTGFAGGYTF
.,TRBV4-1,TRBJ1-6,CASSQDSTNLHSPLHF
.,TRBV6-6,TRBJ1-1,CASSDGRAEAFF
.,TRBV6-1,TRBJ2-2,CASSEREGVGAGELFF
.,TRBV5-1,TRBJ1-4,CASSLAALNEKLFF
.,TRBV5-4,TRBJ1-2,CASSQGQTPYGYTF
.,TRBV9,TRBJ1-2,CASMGGFANSYTF
.,TRBV7-2,TRBJ2-3,CASSSSNTDTQYF